Included here is one TCR beta chain sequence, with context. As yet, its antigen is unknown. Time point indicated: baseline, week 1 (first vaccination visit). The treatment denotes: pre-vaccination baseline after standard-of-care therapy. Patients carried new grade 3 or 4 IDH1-mutant astrocytomas lacking nuclear ATRX. The CDR3 covers 14 residues. V lost 1 base, J lost 7 bases, and 5 bases stayed unmatched. CDR1 is MGHRA and CDR2 is YSYEKL in the germline V gene. The record originates from a study of a mutant IDH1 vaccine in newly diagnosed glioma. At the level of the study: The sex distribution of treated patients was about 62% male and about 38% female, with a mean age of around 40 years. General observations from the study: Pseudoprogression showed no apparent link to changes in top peripheral T cell clonotypes.

Libraries were prepared by immunoSEQ multiplex PCR; TCRdb keeps only in-frame clonotypes and omits some of them. The data contain roughly 70,000 clones, 65% to 90% of them singletons. The chain couples TRBV4-1 to TRBJ1-2, with 8 bases fitting TRBD1. The sequence came from a man aged 25-45 years with glioma. The sample here was PBMCs, taken from a glioma patient treated with radiotherapy, temozolomide or both. CDR3 coding DNA: TGCGCCAGCAGCCAAGGCAGGGGGCCGGGTGGCTACACCTTC. This codes for CASSQGRGPGGYTF.